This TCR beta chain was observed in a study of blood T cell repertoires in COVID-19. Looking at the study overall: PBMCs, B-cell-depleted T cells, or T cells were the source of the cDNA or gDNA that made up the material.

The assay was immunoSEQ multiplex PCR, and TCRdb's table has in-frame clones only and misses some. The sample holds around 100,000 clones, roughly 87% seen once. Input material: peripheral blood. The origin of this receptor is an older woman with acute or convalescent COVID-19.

The CDR3 sequence: CASSYSDRPSQFF. CDR3 sequence (DNA): TGTGCCAGCAGTTACTCTGACAGGCCATCGCAGTTCTTC. The rearrangement joins TRBV6-6 to TRBJ2-1, with D perhaps matching TRBD1 (6 bases). In germline, CDR1 is MNHNY, CDR2 SVGAGI (reference sequence). Trimming shortened V by 0 bases and J by 12 bases, and 12 bases separated the two germline ends. The CDR3 sequence is 13 residues long.